One sample yielded the 16 T cell receptor beta chains listed below, sequenced in a study of blood T cell repertoires in COVID-19. Repertoires were generated with immunoSEQ multiplex PCR, while TCRdb's copy carries only in-frame clones and drops some. The sample lists fewer than 90,000 clones; roughly 88% were seen once. The sequenced material came from peripheral blood. These receptors originate from a man in his fifties or sixties with acute or convalescent COVID-19.

The rearrangement joins TRBV5-1 to TRBJ2-2, with TRBD2 matching 13 bases. V was pared by 0 bases and J by 4 bases, with 3 bases of the junction left unmatched. The CDR3 spans 17 residues. Per the germline V gene, CDR1 is SGHRS and CDR2 is YFSETQ. CDR3 DNA sequence: TGCGCCAGCAGCTTGGAACTAGCGGGAGGGGGCACCGGGGAGCTGTTTTTT. Amino acids: CASSLELAGGGTGELFF. Looking up the rest from reference TRBV5-1 and TRBJ2-2 gives the full variable domain: KAGVTQTPRYLIKTRGQQVTLSCSPISGHRSVSWYQQTPGQGLQFLFEYFSETQRNKGNFPGRFSGRQFSNSRSEMNVSTLELGDSALYLCASSLELAGGGTGELFFGEGSRLTVL.

The chain uses TRBV19 and TRBJ1-2; the match to TRBD1 covers 7 bases. Trimming removed 7 bases from V and 0 bases from J; junction bases left unmatched: 2. The germline gives CDR1 LNHDA, CDR2 SQIVND (reference sequence). This CDR3 is 13 amino acids long. The CDR3 is CASKGTANYGYTF. In DNA, the CDR3 is TGTGCCAGTAAAGGGACAGCTAACTATGGCTACACCTTC.

The count of this clone is one. The V gene is TRBV9, the J gene TRBJ1-2; the D is unclear. There are 15 residues in the CDR3. CDR1 is SGDLS, CDR2 YYNGEE, per germline. The V end was cut by 1 base, the J end by 0 bases, with 10 bases between. The CDR3 nucleotides are TGTGCCAGCAGCGTAATAACGGGGTCTAACTATGGCTACACCTTC. Amino acids: CASSVITGSNYGYTF.

This clone turned up a few times. This chain joins TRBV5-1 and TRBJ1-4, with TRBD1 matching 8 bases. Unmatched junction bases numbered 7, after V lost 4 bases and J lost 5 bases. The CDR3 spans 15 residues. Per germline, CDR1 SGHRS and CDR2 YFSETQ. This chain's CDR3 is CASSQGQGKNEKLFF. Here the CDR3 DNA reads TGCGCCAGCAGCCAAGGACAGGGTAAAAATGAAAAACTGTTTTTT. Together with reference TRBV5-1 and TRBJ1-4, the CDR3 gives the full variable domain: KAGVTQTPRYLIKTRGQQVTLSCSPISGHRSVSWYQQTPGQGLQFLFEYFSETQRNKGNFPGRFSGRQFSNSRSEMNVSTLELGDSALYLCASSQGQGKNEKLFFGSGTQLSVL.

This chain uses TRBV5-8 with TRBJ2-2; D is undetermined. Germline V lookup: CDR1 SGHTS, CDR2 YDEGEE. V shed 4 bases and J shed 5 bases, with 6 bases lying between them. The CDR3 covers 12 residues. The CDR3 coding sequence is TGTGCCAGCAGCACTAAAACCGGGGAGCTGTTTTTT. Translating it yields CASSTKTGELFF.

V and J are TRBV12-5 and TRBJ1-3; the match to TRBD1 covers 7 bases. The CDR3 loop spans 15 amino acids. The V segment lost 2 bases and the J segment 6 bases; nucleotides outside the gene matches: 7. The germline CDR1 and CDR2 sequences are LGHNT and FRNRAP. DNA of the CDR3: TGTGCTAGTGGTTTGTATGACAGGGACCCAAACACCATATATTTT. As protein: CASGLYDRDPNTIYF.

This clone was seen once. The gene calls are TRBV11-1 and TRBJ1-1, with D tentatively TRBD1 (6 bases). The germline gives CDR1 SGHAT, CDR2 FQDESV (reference sequence). The CDR3 is 15 residues long. V lost 5 bases and J lost 10, with 23 bases in between. DNA of the CDR3: TGTGCCAGCAGCGACCGGACAGACGATAGCCCCCGAGCTTTCTTT. Its protein product is CASSDRTDDSPRAFF.

This clone is a singleton in its sample. The J gene is TRBJ2-2, the V gene TRBV7-9, with 10 positions matching TRBD2. Per the germline V gene, CDR1 is SEHNR and CDR2 is FQNEAQ (reference sequence). The V and J ends lost 6 bases and 2 bases, in that order; junction bases with no gene match: 3. This CDR3 region has 15 residues. The CDR3 reads CASSRTSGNTGELFF. CDR3 bases: TGTGCCAGCAGTCGGACTAGCGGCAACACCGGGGAGCTGTTTTTT.

This clone showed up just a few times. The chain carries TRBV10-1 and TRBJ1-1, with unresolved D. The CDR3 has 12 residues. Between the trimmed V and J ends, which lost 4 bases and 1 base, there was a span of 4 bases. Looked up from germline, CDR1 is WNHNN and CDR2 is SYGVQD (reference sequence). The CDR3, as DNA: TGCGCCAGCAGTGGCGGGAACACTGAAGCTTTCTTT. Residues: CASSGGNTEAFF.

The CDR3 nucleotides are TGTGCCAGCAGCGGGGGACAGCAAAATCAGCCCCAGCATTTT. Translated: CASSGGQQNQPQHF. V gene TRBV9 combines with J gene TRBJ1-5; TRBD1 matches 7 bases. The germline CDR1 and CDR2 sequences are SGDLS and YYNGEE. CDR3 length equals 14 residues. V lost 3 bases and J lost 4; bases outside the gene matches: 4.

The V call is TRBV12-3 or TRBV12-4, the J call TRBJ1-4; unclear D gene. The CDR3 covers 13 residues. With 3 bases removed from V and 8 bases from J, the gap between germline ends came to 10 bases. In DNA form, the CDR3 reads TGTGCCAGCAGTTTGAACAGCCAAGAAAAACTGTTTTTT. Its translation: CASSLNSQEKLFF.

The chain combines TRBV5-1 with TRBJ2-1; D might be TRBD2 (5 bases). Trimming shortened V by 0 bases and J by 16 bases, and 17 bases separated the two germline ends. Germline V gene lookup returns CDR1 SGHRS and CDR2 YFSETQ. The CDR3 consists of 13 residues. The CDR3 sequence is CASSLGARRLGFF. The CDR3 nucleotides read TGCGCCAGCAGCTTGGGGGCCAGGAGGCTCGGTTTCTTC.

The rearrangement joins TRBV28 to TRBJ1-1; 7 nucleotides agree with TRBD1. This CDR3 region has 14 residues. Germline-derived CDR1 and CDR2 are MDHEN and SYDVKM. With V trimmed by 2 bases and J by 5 bases, 5 bases remained unmatched. The CDR3 here is CASSLAGGRTEAFF. CDR3 bases: TGTGCCAGCAGTTTAGCAGGGGGAAGGACTGAAGCTTTCTTT.

The chain uses TRBV2 and TRBJ2-2; 7 positions agree with TRBD1. Germline values: CDR1 SNHLY, CDR2 FYNNEI. The CDR3 is 15 amino acids. V lost 7 bases, J lost 2 bases, and 7 bases stayed unmatched. The CDR3 DNA reads TGTGCCAGCATACGGACAGGAGGAAACACCGGGGAGCTGTTTTTT. As protein: CASIRTGGNTGELFF.

This sequence joins TRBV5-6 and TRBJ1-3; D might be TRBD1 (6 bases). Trimming shortened V by 4 bases and J by 2 bases, and 19 bases separated the two germline ends. This CDR3 region has 17 residues. Germline V gene sequence: CDR1 SGHDT, CDR2 YYEEEE. CDR3 DNA: TGTGCCAGCAGCAAGGCGGTCAGGGGTCATCCTGGAAACACCATATATTTT. This sequence encodes CASSKAVRGHPGNTIYF.

This chain connects TRBV30 to TRBJ2-2, with D tentatively TRBD1 (5 bases). The CDR3 has 14 amino acids. Trimming pared 0 bases from V and 8 bases from J, leaving 13 bases between. CDR1 is GTSNPN, CDR2 SVGIG, per germline (reference sequence). CDR3 residues: CAWSVGAPPGELFF. The CDR3 coding sequence is TGTGCCTGGAGTGTTGGGGCCCCGCCGGGGGAGCTGTTTTTT.